The entry that follows covers one T cell receptor (beta chain) sequence. The antigen this receptor binds is unknown. The record has no base qualities; no much larger clone is one base away. This specimen belongs to a study of tumor-infiltrating lymphocytes in primary liver carcinoma (dated by TCRdb to between 2016 and 2019). For the study in its entirety: Of the five patients (three men and two women, aged 30 to 69 years), four had hepatocellular carcinoma and one had combined HCC and intrahepatic cholangiocarcinoma. Tumors of the five patients were stage T1-T3 N0M0 with maximum diameters of 4.2 to 10 cm. Samples yielded roughly 3.65 to 7.5 million productive TCRbeta reads; read depth did not differ significantly between tissue types. TCRbeta repertoire sequencing, expression microarrays and whole-exome sequencing were combined in the study across five regions of each liver tumor, with adjacent normal tissue and blood also included. A total of 35 or so specimens from 5 patients underwent TCRbeta repertoire sequencing, comprising approximately 25 tumor regions, 5 adjacent noncancerous liver tissues and 5 peripheral blood samples. The 20 to 30 tumor region samples were profiled with Agilent mRNA microarrays so that TCRbeta repertoire diversity could be related to the local molecular phenotype. Repertoires from technical replicates were highly reproducible, with mean shared-clone rates approximately 0.88 and correlation coefficients above 0.95. Results and caveats for the whole study, not just this receptor: Bulk unsorted samples precluded comparing CD4+ and CD8+ T cell repertoires. The study included only a few patients, and the authors note findings should be validated in a larger study. Because sequencing covered only the TCR beta chain and unpaired alpha chains were not captured, true repertoire diversity is likely underestimated. The top 250 clones made up a significantly larger repertoire fraction in tumors than in blood (p = 0.039). Only about 7.5-25% of top clones were present in all five regions of a tumor, suggesting spatial heterogeneity of tumor-infiltrating T cells. Pairs of tumor regions showed greater repertoire overlap (mean around 36%) than tumor-adjacent pairs (roughly 17%) or tumor-blood pairs (approximately 15%), which is consistent with antigen-driven expansion.

A constant-region primer and ProtoScript II reverse transcriptase were used to reverse-transcribe TCRbeta-specific cDNA from 500 ng total RNA. The TCRbeta libraries were prepared through three rounds of nested multiplex PCR following a slightly modified ARM-PCR procedure. Each of the first two PCR rounds ran for nine to eleven cycles and used multiplex TRBV1-TRBV30 forward primers together with a Cbeta reverse primer. Sample barcodes and Illumina adapters were attached in a final 25-cycle PCR using Deep VentR polymerase. Before sequencing, amplicons of 200-500 bp were gel-purified using a QIAquick gel extraction kit. TCRbeta amplicons were sequenced on an Illumina HiSeq 2500 with 250-bp paired-end reads. The study's own analysis went as follows. Quality trimming of reads was performed with Trimmomatic v0.33, and paired reads were merged with FLASH v1.2.11 so that full CDR3 sequences could be recovered. MiGEC v1.2.1b assigned V, D and J germline segments to the rearranged TCRbeta sequences. Clonotype statistics, along with Shannon-Wiener diversity indices, were calculated using VDJtools v1.0.0. To cut down on sampling bias, every analysis after diversity analysis relied on just the 250 most abundant clonotypes from each sample. The public reads were reprocessed in TCRdb via fastp at Q25 and MiXCR, keeping in-frame beta chains. Duplicate CDR3 protein sequences are folded into a single record with the most common DNA and genes. V and J calls and clone size were set by TCRdb, not the authors. Counted in this sample were approximately 190,000 distinct CDR3 sequences; 70% to 90% of them appeared once. The top ten clones comprise about a sixth of the sample.

Looking up the germline V gene yields CDR1 SGHNT and CDR2 YENEEA. V gives up 3 bases and J gives up 12 bases, and the segment between their germline ends measures 18 bases. The CDR3 covers 14 residues, taking in both the cysteine and the phenylalanine. CDR3 DNA only is kept here, 42 bases in frame from base 1. Total RNA and DNA were co-extracted from about 19-30 mg of bulk tissue with the AllPrep DNA/RNA mini kit, without cell sorting. Four or five patients with histopathologically diagnosed primary liver carcinoma underwent surgical resection in China between late 2015 and 2016. Chronic HBV infection was present in the patients, and the patients were treatment-naive at sampling. Each tumor was sampled at five spatially separated regions: the tumor centre plus the superior, inferior, left-lateral and right-lateral poles. Histological examination found more than 85% viable tumor cells in every tumor sample. Pieces of fresh tumor and adjacent tissue were cut in half, with one half kept in RNAlater at -80 degrees C and the other half sent for histology.

The sequence is built from TRBV11-3 and TRBJ2-1; no D gene is confidently identified. The source material was tumor tissue from primary liver carcinoma. The TCR was taken from a man between 35 and 55 years old with primary liver carcinoma and hepatitis B virus infection. The DNA sequence follows: TGTGCCAGCAGCTTGGGCGTCTCGAACAACGTGCAGTTCTTC. It encodes CASSLGVSNNVQFF.